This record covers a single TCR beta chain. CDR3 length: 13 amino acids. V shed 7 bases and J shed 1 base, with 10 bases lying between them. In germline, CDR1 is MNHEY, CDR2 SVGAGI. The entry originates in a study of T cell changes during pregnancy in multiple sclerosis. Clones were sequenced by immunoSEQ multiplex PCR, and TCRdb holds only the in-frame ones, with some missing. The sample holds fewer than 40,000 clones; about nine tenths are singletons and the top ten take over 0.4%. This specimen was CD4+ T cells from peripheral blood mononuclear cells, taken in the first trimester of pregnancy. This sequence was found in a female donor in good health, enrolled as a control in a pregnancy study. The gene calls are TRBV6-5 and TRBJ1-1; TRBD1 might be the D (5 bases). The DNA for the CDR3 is TGTGCCAGCAAACGGACAAGGAACACTGAAGCTTTCTTT. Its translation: CASKRTRNTEAFF.